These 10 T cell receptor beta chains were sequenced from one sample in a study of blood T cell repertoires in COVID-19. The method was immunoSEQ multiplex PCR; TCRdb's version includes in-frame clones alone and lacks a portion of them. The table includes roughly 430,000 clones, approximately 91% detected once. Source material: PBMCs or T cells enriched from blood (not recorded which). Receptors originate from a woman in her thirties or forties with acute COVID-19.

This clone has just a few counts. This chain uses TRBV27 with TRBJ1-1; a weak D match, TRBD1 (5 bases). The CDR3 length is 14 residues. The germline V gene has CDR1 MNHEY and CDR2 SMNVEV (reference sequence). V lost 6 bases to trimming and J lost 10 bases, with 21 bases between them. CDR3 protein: CASRSSNRLIRAFF. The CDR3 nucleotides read TGTGCCAGCAGGTCTTCCAACAGGCTGATAAGAGCTTTCTTT.

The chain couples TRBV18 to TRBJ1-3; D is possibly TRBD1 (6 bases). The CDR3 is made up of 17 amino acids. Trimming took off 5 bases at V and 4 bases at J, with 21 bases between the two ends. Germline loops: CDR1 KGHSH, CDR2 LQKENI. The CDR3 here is CASSAPTGPNAGNTIYF. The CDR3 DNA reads TGTGCCAGCTCAGCGCCTACAGGGCCCAACGCAGGAAACACCATATATTTT.

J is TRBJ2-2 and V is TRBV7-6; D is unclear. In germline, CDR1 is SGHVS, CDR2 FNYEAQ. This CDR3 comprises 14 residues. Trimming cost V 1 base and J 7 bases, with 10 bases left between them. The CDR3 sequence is CASSLVRSDGELFF. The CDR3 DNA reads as TGTGCCAGCAGCTTAGTTCGCAGTGACGGGGAGCTGTTTTTT.

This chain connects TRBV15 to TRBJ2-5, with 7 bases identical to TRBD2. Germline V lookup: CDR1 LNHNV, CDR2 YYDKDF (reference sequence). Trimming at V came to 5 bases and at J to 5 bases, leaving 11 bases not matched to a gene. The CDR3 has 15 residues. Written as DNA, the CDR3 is TGTGCCACCAGCTCCGGGGGAGGGGCGGGGGAGACCCAGTACTTC. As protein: CATSSGGGAGETQYF.

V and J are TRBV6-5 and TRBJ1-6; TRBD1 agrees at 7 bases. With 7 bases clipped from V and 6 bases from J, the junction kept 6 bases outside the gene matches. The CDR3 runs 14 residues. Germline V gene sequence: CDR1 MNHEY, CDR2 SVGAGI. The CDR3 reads CASTSTGINSPLHF. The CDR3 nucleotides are TGTGCCAGCACTTCGACAGGGATTAATTCACCCCTCCACTTT.

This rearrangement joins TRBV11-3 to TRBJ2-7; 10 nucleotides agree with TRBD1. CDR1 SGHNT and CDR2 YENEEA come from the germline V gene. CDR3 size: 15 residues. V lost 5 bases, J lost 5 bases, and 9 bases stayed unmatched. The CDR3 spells CASSKTGTGVHEQYF. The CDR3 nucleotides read TGTGCCAGCAGCAAAACCGGGACAGGGGTCCACGAGCAGTACTTC.

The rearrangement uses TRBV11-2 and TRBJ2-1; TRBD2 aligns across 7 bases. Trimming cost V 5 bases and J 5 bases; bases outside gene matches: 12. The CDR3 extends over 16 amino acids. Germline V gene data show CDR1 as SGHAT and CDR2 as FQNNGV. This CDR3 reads CASSRGLIGVHNEQFF. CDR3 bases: TGTGCCAGCAGCCGGGGACTAATTGGGGTCCACAATGAGCAGTTCTTC.

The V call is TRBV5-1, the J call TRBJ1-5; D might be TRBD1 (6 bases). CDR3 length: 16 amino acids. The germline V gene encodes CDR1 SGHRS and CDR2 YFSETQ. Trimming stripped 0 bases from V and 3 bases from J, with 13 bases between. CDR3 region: CASSLDVRGANQPQHF. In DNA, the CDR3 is TGCGCCAGCAGCTTGGACGTCAGGGGTGCCAATCAGCCCCAGCATTTT. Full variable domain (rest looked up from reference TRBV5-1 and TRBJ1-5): KAGVTQTPRYLIKTRGQQVTLSCSPISGHRSVSWYQQTPGQGLQFLFEYFSETQRNKGNFPGRFSGRQFSNSRSEMNVSTLELGDSALYLCASSLDVRGANQPQHFGDGTRLSIL.

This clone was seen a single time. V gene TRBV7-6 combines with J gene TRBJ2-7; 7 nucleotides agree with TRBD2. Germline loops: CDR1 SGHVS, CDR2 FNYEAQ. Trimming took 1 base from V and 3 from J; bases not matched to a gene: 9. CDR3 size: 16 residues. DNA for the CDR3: TGTGCCAGCAGCTTAGGAGGGACTACCATGTTCTACGAGCAGTACTTC. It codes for CASSLGGTTMFYEQYF.

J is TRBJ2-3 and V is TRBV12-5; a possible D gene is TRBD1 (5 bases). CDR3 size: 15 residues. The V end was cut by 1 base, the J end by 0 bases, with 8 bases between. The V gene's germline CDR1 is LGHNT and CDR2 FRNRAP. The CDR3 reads CASGLGQTSTDTQYF. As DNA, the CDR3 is TGTGCTAGTGGTTTGGGACAGACAAGCACAGATACGCAGTATTTT. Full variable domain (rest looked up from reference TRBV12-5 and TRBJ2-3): DARVTQTPRHKVTEMGQEVTMRCQPILGHNTVFWYRQTMMQGLELLAYFRNRAPLDDSGMPKDRFSAEMPDATLATLKIQPSEPRDSAVYFCASGLGQTSTDTQYFGPGTRLTVL.